These 27 T cell receptor beta chains came from one sample sequenced in a study of tissue T cells after allogeneic stem cell transplantation. Measured with immunoSEQ multiplex PCR; TCRdb has only the in-frame clones, and not every one. The repertoire holds around 1,500 clones, with approximately 48% as singletons. The time point denotes: mouse harvest day 14 after allogeneic transplant. Mouse grafts combined 10^7 T-cell-depleted bone marrow cells with 10^6 splenic CD5+ T cells. The sequencing input was gut tissue. These receptors came from a female BALB/c mouse given C57BL/6 T cells with graft-versus-host disease after an allogeneic hematopoietic cell transplant.

By proportion, this clone is large. Genes here carry mouse names. Read sequence stops 1 residue before the CDR3 end, and the germline J gene provides the missing end. V is TRBV15 and J is TRBJ2-7, with 11 bases lining up with TRBD2. V lost 4 bases to trimming and J lost 4 bases; unmatched junction nucleotides: 3. Germline assignment: CDR1 SGHND and CDR2 FRSKSL. CDR3 length: 14 amino acids. CDR3 region: CASSSGLGAYEQYF. Partial CDR3 DNA: TGTGCCAGCAGTTCGGGACTGGGGGCATATGAACAGTAC.

This clone was detected only a few times. Gene names are the mouse ones. The read comes to an end 1 residue before the CDR3 does, leaving the germline J gene to fill in the end. The genes are TRBV5 and TRBJ2-3; D not resolved. Trimming stripped 4 bases from V and 0 bases from J, with 5 bases between. CDR3 length: 13 residues. Per germline, CDR1 LGHNA and CDR2 YNLKQL (reference sequence). CDR3 protein: CASSPTSAETLYF. Partial CDR3 DNA: TGTGCCAGCAGCCCCACGAGTGCAGAAACGCTGTAT.

Remarks on this clone: These gene names are mouse names. From the germline J gene comes the end of the CDR3, since the read stops 1 residue before it. This chain connects TRBV20 to TRBJ2-7; D gene ambiguous. Trimming removed 3 bases from V and 1 base from J, with 4 bases in between. Germline V gene data show CDR1 as GFQATS and CDR2 as STVNSAI. This CDR3 has 11 amino acids. CDR3 region: CGARQSYEQYF. The sequenced CDR3 bases are TGTGGTGCTAGACAGTCCTATGAACAGTAC. The whole variable domain, remainder taken from reference TRBV20 and TRBJ2-7, is GALVYQYPRRTICKSGTSMRMECQAVGFQATSVAWYRQSPQKTFELIALSTVNSAIKYEQNFTQEKFPISHPNLSFSSMTVLNAYLEDRGLYLCGARQSYEQYFGPGTRLTVL.

For this clone: Gene and germline names: mouse. Sequencing ends 1 residue short of the CDR3 end; the germline J gene provides the rest. The chain is built from TRBV26 and TRBJ1-4; tentatively, D is TRBD1 (5 bases). The CDR3 contains 15 residues. The V gene lost 2 bases and the J gene lost 0 bases, with 7 bases spanning the gap. The germline gives CDR1 KGHPV, CDR2 FQNQEV (reference sequence). The CDR3 is CASSLTGFSNERLFF. The sequenced part of the CDR3 DNA is TGTGCCAGCAGTCTGACAGGATTTTCCAACGAAAGATTATTT.

With regard to this clone: Gene names and germline match the mouse. The read falls 1 residue short of the CDR3 end, and the missing part is taken from the germline J gene. This chain connects TRBV3 to TRBJ2-5; 11 bases are shared with TRBD2. The CDR3 covers 14 residues. Germline-derived CDR1 and CDR2 are SNHLY and FYNGKV (reference sequence). The junction had 4 bases not matched to a gene; V was cut back by 6 bases and J by 5 bases. Here the CDR3 reads CASRPGTGGDTQYF. The DNA read from the CDR3 is TGTGCCAGCAGACCCGGGACTGGGGGAGACACCCAGTAC.

This clone qualifies as large. Each gene name is a mouse one. The read falls 1 residue short of the CDR3 end, and the missing part is taken from the germline J gene. The genes are TRBV19 and TRBJ1-4; D not resolved. The CDR3 loop spans 14 amino acids. Deletions cut 6 bases from V and 0 bases from J, with 9 bases between. Germline values: CDR1 FNHDT, CDR2 SITEND (reference sequence). This chain's CDR3 is CASKARISNERLFF. CDR3 bases read: TGTGCCAGCAAGGCGAGAATTTCCAACGAAAGATTATTT.

This clone is large. Gene names follow the mouse nomenclature. CDR3 DNA (partial): TGTGCCAGCAGTTGGGACAGGGATTCTGGAAATACGCTCTAT. Translating gives CASSWDRDSGNTLY. The CDR3, in full, reads CASSWDRDSGNTLYF. The chain joins TRBV14 to TRBJ1-3; 9 bases match TRBD1. The read terminates 1 residue before the CDR3 end, so the remaining end is supplied by the germline J gene. The CDR3 is 15 amino acids. Unmatched junction bases numbered 1, after V lost 3 bases and J lost 0 bases. Germline CDR1 SGHDT, CDR2 FRDEAV.

This clone turned up a few times. Germline and genes here are mouse. The read is 1 residue too short to cover the CDR3 end, so that end is filled in from the germline J gene. This sequence joins TRBV13-3 and TRBJ2-7; D perhaps matches TRBD2 (7 bases). Germline CDR1 reads NNHDY; CDR2 reads SYVADS. The CDR3 consists of 13 residues. The V end was cut by 6 bases, the J end by 5 bases, with 15 bases between. Incomplete CDR3 DNA: TGTGCCAGCATGGGGTGGGGGGCCCATGAACAGTAC. It yields the protein CASMGWGAHEQY. In full, the CDR3 is CASMGWGAHEQYF.

This clone was counted a few times. The gene names given are mouse names. Here the CDR3 reads CASSQVDSGNTLYF. The CDR3 bases that were read are TGTGCCAGCAGCCAAGTTGATTCTGGAAATACGCTCTAT. The chain carries TRBV2 and TRBJ1-3; the D is unclear. The CDR3 end lies 1 residue beyond the end of the read and is filled in from the germline J gene. Trimming pared 1 base from V and 0 bases from J, leaving 4 bases between. This CDR3 contains 14 residues. In germline, CDR1 is LGHNA, CDR2 YSYQKL.

This clone has just one count. Genes and germline come from the mouse. The read falls 1 residue short of the CDR3 end, and the missing part is taken from the germline J gene. This chain connects TRBV26 to TRBJ1-1; 8 bases match TRBD1. V lost 4 bases and J lost 4; bases outside the gene matches: 8. Per germline, CDR1 KGHPV and CDR2 FQNQEV (reference sequence). The CDR3 contains 15 residues. CDR3 residues: CASSRRTGMVTEVFF. The covered CDR3 bases are TGTGCCAGCAGTCGGAGGACAGGGATGGTCACAGAAGTCTTC.

This clone was picked up a small number of times. The genes are named according to mouse. The read ends 1 residue early relative to the CDR3; the germline J gene fills the gap. This chain joins TRBV12-1 and TRBJ1-3; D perhaps matches TRBD1 (5 bases). Trimming removed 2 bases from V and 2 bases from J, with 6 bases in between. Germline V lookup: CDR1 SGHSN, CDR2 HYEKVE. The CDR3 is made up of 13 amino acids. The DNA read from the CDR3 is TGTGCCAGCTCTCCGGGGCCTGGAAATACGCTCTAT. This codes for CASSPGPGNTLY. In full, the CDR3 reads CASSPGPGNTLYF.

In the case of this clone: The genes are named according to mouse. The read finishes 1 residue shy of the CDR3 end, and the germline J gene is used to complete it. V usage is TRBV26 and J usage is TRBJ2-5; D gene ambiguous. Trimming took 1 base from V and 0 from J, leaving 5 bases between them. The CDR3 spans 14 residues. From germline, CDR1 is KGHPV and CDR2 FQNQEV (reference sequence). The DNA read from the CDR3 is TGTGCCAGCAGTCTGTATATTAACCAAGACACCCAGTAC. Its translation: CASSLYINQDTQY. The complete CDR3 protein is CASSLYINQDTQYF.

As for this clone: The gene symbols are mouse symbols. The read finishes 1 residue shy of the CDR3 end, and the germline J gene is used to complete it. The chain carries TRBV2 and TRBJ2-1; TRBD1 matches at 9 bases. CDR3 size: 17 residues. CDR1 is LGHNA, CDR2 YSYQKL, per germline. Losses at the gene ends were 0 bases for V and 4 bases for J; bases not matched to a gene: 7. The part of the CDR3 DNA that was read is TGTGCCAGCAGCCAAGATCTGGGACAGGGAGGGTATGCTGAGCAGTTC. Translated: CASSQDLGQGGYAEQF. The entire CDR3 reads CASSQDLGQGGYAEQFF.

On this clone: Gene names denote mouse genes. The CDR3 end is not reached by the read, which stops 1 residue before it; the germline J gene fills it in. The chain recombines TRBV1 with TRBJ1-1, with D unclear. Germline V lookup: CDR1 NSQYPW, CDR2 LRSPGD (reference sequence). V was clipped by 0 bases and J by 7 bases, with 3 bases between them. The CDR3 consists of 11 residues. CDR3 loop: CTCSADREVFF. CDR3 DNA (partial): TGCACCTGCAGTGCAGACCGAGAAGTCTTC.

Note on this clone: The germline and genes are mouse ones. The sequence runs out 1 residue before the end of the CDR3; the remainder is reconstructed from the germline J gene. The chain links TRBV23 to TRBJ2-2; no check of the table's D call, TRBD2, against the DNA was made. Germline assignment: CDR1 KGHTA and CDR2 FQNQQP. The CDR3 has 16 residues. The CDR3 is CSSSQSWGGNTGQLYF. Incomplete CDR3 DNA: TGCTCCAGCAGTCAATCCTGGGGGGGGAACACCGGGCAGCTCTAC.

In the case of this clone: Germline and genes: mouse. The sequence runs out 1 residue before the end of the CDR3; the remainder is reconstructed from the germline J gene. The chain uses TRBV15 and TRBJ2-4; possible D gene TRBD2, 6 bases. With 4 bases removed from V and 0 bases from J, the gap between germline ends came to 8 bases. This CDR3 comprises 14 residues. The germline V gene has CDR1 SGHND and CDR2 FRSKSL. The CDR3 is CASSWGESQNTLYF. CDR3 DNA, as far as it was read: TGTGCCAGCAGTTGGGGGGAGAGTCAAAACACCTTGTAC.

As for this clone: Here the gene names and germline are mouse. Read sequence stops 1 residue before the CDR3 end, and the germline J gene provides the missing end. Other DNA sequences within the sample encode an identical CDR3. V usage is TRBV12-1 and J usage is TRBJ2-2; D remains ambiguous. Trimming pared 0 bases from V and 3 bases from J, leaving 4 bases between. This CDR3 has 13 amino acids. CDR1 and CDR2 (germline): SGHSN, HYEKVE. CDR3 bases read: TGTGCCAGCTCTCTCGACCACACCGGGCAGCTCTAC. Its translation: CASSLDHTGQLY. In full, the CDR3 reads CASSLDHTGQLYF. Full variable domain (rest looked up from reference TRBV12-1 and TRBJ2-2): DSGVVQSPRHIIKEKGGRSVLTCIPISGHSNVVWYQQTLGKELKFLIQHYEKVERDKGFLPSRFSVQQFDDYHSEMNMSALELEDSAMYFCASSLDHTGQLYFGEGSKLTVL.

In its sample, this clone was seen a few times. Here the gene names and germline are mouse. Read coverage stops 1 residue before the CDR3 terminus; the germline J gene supplies the remainder. J is TRBJ2-1 and V is TRBV19; TRBD1 aligns across 10 bases. The V gene end was trimmed by 6 bases and the J gene end by 5 bases; junction bases not matched to a gene: 2. CDR3 length: 13 residues. Germline lookup yields CDR1 FNHDT and CDR2 SITEND (reference sequence). The sequenced part of the CDR3 DNA is TGTGCCAGCAAGACAGGGGGCAATGCTGAGCAGTTC. It encodes CASKTGGNAEQF. The full CDR3 is CASKTGGNAEQFF.

This clone is large (0.1 to 1%). Gene labels here are mouse ones. The read falls 1 residue short of the CDR3 end, and the missing part is taken from the germline J gene. This chain uses TRBV16 with TRBJ1-2, with TRBD1 as a possible D gene (6 bases). Germline V CDR1 and CDR2: SGHSA, FRNQAP. CDR3 size: 14 residues. V was trimmed by 1 base and J by 0 bases, leaving 6 bases between them. The sequenced part of the CDR3 DNA is TGTGCAAGCAGCTTAGCAGGGGCAAACTCCGACTACACC. It encodes CASSLAGANSDYT. The full CDR3 sequence reads CASSLAGANSDYTF.

With regard to this clone: Mouse names are used for the genes. The DNA ends 1 residue before the CDR3 does, and the rest of the CDR3 is filled in from the germline J gene. The rearrangement joins TRBV13-1 to TRBJ2-7; unclear D gene. The CDR3 extends over 12 amino acids. Trimming left V 1 base short and J 2 bases short, with 4 bases between. Germline CDR1 reads NSHNY; CDR2 reads SYGAGN. CDR3 region: CASSDNAYEQYF. Partial CDR3 DNA: TGTGCCAGCAGTGATAACGCCTATGAACAGTAC.

Worth noting for this clone: Genes and germline are mouse. The read falls 1 residue short of the CDR3 end, and the missing part is taken from the germline J gene. V is TRBV15 and J is TRBJ2-3, with 10 nucleotides matching TRBD2. Germline lookup yields CDR1 SGHND and CDR2 FRSKSL. The length of the CDR3 is 16 residues. V shed 6 bases and J 0 bases; nucleotides not matched to a gene: 6. The CDR3 sequence is CASSFGLGASAETLYF. The sequenced part of the CDR3 DNA is TGTGCCAGCAGCTTCGGACTGGGGGCTAGTGCAGAAACGCTGTAT.

As for this clone: Gene names denote mouse genes. Read coverage stops 1 residue before the CDR3 terminus; the germline J gene supplies the remainder. The chain combines TRBV26 with TRBJ2-1, with a possible D match to TRBD1 (5 bases). Germline CDR1 and CDR2: KGHPV and FQNQEV (reference sequence). CDR3 length equals 15 residues. The V and J ends lost 3 bases and 0 bases respectively, with 9 bases between them. The sequenced part of the CDR3 DNA is TGTGCCAGCAGTCTCCAGGGATATAACTATGCTGAGCAGTTC. This encodes CASSLQGYNYAEQF. The CDR3, in full, reads CASSLQGYNYAEQFF.

This clone came up a few times. Mouse names are used for the genes. The CDR3 goes on 1 residue after the read ends, and that part is filled in from the germline J gene. The V gene is TRBV26, the J gene TRBJ2-7; no clear D gene. With 4 bases removed from V and 0 bases from J, the gap between germline ends came to 7 bases. In germline, CDR1 is KGHPV, CDR2 FQNQEV (reference sequence). The CDR3 covers 13 residues. The CDR3 here is CASSRAGSYEQYF. The part of the CDR3 DNA that was read is TGTGCCAGCAGTCGAGCAGGCTCCTATGAACAGTAC.

Notes on this clone: Here the gene names and germline are mouse. The read ends 1 residue shy of where the CDR3 ends; the end is completed using the germline J gene. This chain uses TRBV26 with TRBJ1-6, with a possible D match to TRBD1 (6 bases). TRBJ1-6 is given ORF status, its function remaining uncertain. The CDR3 loop spans 13 amino acids. V was trimmed by 4 bases and J by 6 bases, leaving 7 bases between them. From germline, CDR1 is KGHPV and CDR2 FQNQEV (reference sequence). The CDR3 loop is CASSRDINSPLYF. The covered CDR3 bases are TGTGCCAGCAGTCGGGACATTAATTCGCCCCTCTAC.

Notes on this clone: Mouse gene names and germline throughout. Sequencing ends 1 residue short of the CDR3 end; the germline J gene provides the rest. The chain uses TRBV14 and TRBJ1-2, with TRBD1 matching over 8 bases. There are 15 residues in the CDR3. V lost 5 bases to trimming and J lost 0 bases; unmatched junction nucleotides: 6. Germline loops: CDR1 SGHDT, CDR2 FRDEAV. CDR3 sequence: CASSPGQGSNSDYTF. The CDR3 bases that were read are TGTGCCAGCAGCCCTGGACAGGGATCAAACTCCGACTACACC.

In the case of this clone: The listed genes are named as in mouse. The CDR3 DNA, read in part, is TGTGCAAGCAGCTTTACAGGGGAAGACACCCAGTAC. Translation gives CASSFTGEDTQY. The entire CDR3 protein reads CASSFTGEDTQYF. The rearrangement links TRBV16 to TRBJ2-5; 7 nucleotides line up with TRBD1. The DNA ends 1 residue before the CDR3 does, and the rest of the CDR3 is filled in from the germline J gene. Germline V gene data show CDR1 as SGHSA and CDR2 as FRNQAP. J was trimmed by 4 bases and V by 3 bases; bases with no gene match: 1. The CDR3 has 13 residues. The full variable domain, in which reference TRBV16 and TRBJ2-5 provide the parts outside the CDR3, is NAGVIQTPRHKVTGKGQEATLWCEPISGHSAVFWYRQTIVQGLEFLTYFRNQAPIDDSGMPKERFSAQMPNQSHSTLKIQSTQPQDSAVYLCASSFTGEDTQYFGPGTRLLVL.

This clone was seen a handful of times. Mouse names are used for the genes. The read terminates 1 residue ahead of where the CDR3 ends, so the germline J gene completes it. The chain employs TRBV15 and TRBJ2-5; D is uncertain. The germline V gene has CDR1 SGHND and CDR2 FRSKSL. The V end lost 3 bases, the J end lost 3 bases, and 4 bases lay between the germline ends. The CDR3 sequence is 12 residues long. The covered CDR3 bases are TGTGCCAGCAGTTTGTGGCAAGACACCCAGTAC. This translates into CASSLWQDTQY. The CDR3 as a whole reads CASSLWQDTQYF.